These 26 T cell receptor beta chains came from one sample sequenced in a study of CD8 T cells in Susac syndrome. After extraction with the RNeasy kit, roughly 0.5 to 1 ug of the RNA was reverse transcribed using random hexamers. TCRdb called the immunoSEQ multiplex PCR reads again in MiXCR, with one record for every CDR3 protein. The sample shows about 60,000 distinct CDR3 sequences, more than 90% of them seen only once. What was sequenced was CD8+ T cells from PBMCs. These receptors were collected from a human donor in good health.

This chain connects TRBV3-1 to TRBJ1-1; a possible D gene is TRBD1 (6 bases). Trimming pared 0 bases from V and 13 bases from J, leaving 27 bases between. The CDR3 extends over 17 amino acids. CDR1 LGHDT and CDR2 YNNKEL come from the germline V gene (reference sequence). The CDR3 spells CASSQDGGGRGRGTGFF. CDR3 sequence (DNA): TGTGCCAGCAGCCAAGATGGCGGGGGGCGCGGAAGGGGGACGGGTTTCTTT.

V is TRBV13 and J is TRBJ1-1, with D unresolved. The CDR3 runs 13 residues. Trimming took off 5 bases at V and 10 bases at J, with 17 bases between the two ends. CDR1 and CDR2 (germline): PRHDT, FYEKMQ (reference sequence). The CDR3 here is CASSPLGSPAAFF. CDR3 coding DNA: TGTGCCAGCAGCCCTCTGGGGAGTCCGGCAGCTTTCTTT. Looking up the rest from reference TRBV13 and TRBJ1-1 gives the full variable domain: AAGVIQSPRHLIKEKRETATLKCYPIPRHDTVYWYQQGPGQDPQFLISFYEKMQSDKGSIPDRFSAQQFSDYHSELNMSSLELGDSALYFCASSPLGSPAAFFGQGTRLTVV.

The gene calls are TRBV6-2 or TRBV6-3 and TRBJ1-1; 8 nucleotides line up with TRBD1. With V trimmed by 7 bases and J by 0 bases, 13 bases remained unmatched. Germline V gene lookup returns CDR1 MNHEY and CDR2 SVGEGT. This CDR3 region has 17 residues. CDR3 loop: CASTSEGTGAVNTEAFF. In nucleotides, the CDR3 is TGTGCCAGCACCTCCGAGGGGACAGGCGCCGTGAACACTGAAGCTTTCTTT.

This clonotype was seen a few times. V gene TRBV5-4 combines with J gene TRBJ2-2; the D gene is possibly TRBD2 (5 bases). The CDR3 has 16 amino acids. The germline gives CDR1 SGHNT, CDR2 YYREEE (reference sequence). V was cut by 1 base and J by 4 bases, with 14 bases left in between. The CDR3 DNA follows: TGTGCCAGCAGCTTGTTGGGCCGGGGTAGCACCGGGGAGCTGTTTTTT. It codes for CASSLLGRGSTGELFF.

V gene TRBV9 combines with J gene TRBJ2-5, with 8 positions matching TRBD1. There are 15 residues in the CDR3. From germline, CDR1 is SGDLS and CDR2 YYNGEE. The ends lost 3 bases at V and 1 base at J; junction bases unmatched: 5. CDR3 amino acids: CASSATQGAQETQYF. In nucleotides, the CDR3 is TGTGCCAGCAGCGCCACTCAGGGGGCCCAAGAGACCCAGTACTTC.

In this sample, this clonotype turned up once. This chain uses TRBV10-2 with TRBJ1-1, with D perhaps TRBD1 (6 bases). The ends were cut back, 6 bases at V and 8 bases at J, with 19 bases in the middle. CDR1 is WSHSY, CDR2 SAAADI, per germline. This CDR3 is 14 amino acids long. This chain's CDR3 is CASSEVRDNAEAFF. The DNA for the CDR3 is TGCGCCAGCAGCGAAGTCCGGGACAATGCGGAAGCTTTCTTT.

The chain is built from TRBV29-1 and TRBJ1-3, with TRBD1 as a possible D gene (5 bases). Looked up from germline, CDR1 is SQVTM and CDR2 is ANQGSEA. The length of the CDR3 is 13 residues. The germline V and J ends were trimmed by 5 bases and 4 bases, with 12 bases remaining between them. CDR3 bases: TGCAGCGTTCCCGCAGGGCTAGGAAACACCATATATTTT. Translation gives CSVPAGLGNTIYF. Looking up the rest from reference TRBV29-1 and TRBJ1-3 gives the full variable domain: SAVISQKPSRDICQRGTSLTIQCQVDSQVTMMFWYRQQPGQSLTLIATANQGSEATYESGFVIDKFPISRPNLTFSTLTVSNMSPEDSSIYLCSVPAGLGNTIYFGEGSWLTVV.

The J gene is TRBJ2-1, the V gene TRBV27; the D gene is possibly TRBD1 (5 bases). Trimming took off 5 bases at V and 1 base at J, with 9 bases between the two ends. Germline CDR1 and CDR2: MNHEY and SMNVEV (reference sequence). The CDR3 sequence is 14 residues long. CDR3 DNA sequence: TGTGCCAGCAGTCGACAGTCTTCCTACAATGAGCAGTTCTTC. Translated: CASSRQSSYNEQFF.

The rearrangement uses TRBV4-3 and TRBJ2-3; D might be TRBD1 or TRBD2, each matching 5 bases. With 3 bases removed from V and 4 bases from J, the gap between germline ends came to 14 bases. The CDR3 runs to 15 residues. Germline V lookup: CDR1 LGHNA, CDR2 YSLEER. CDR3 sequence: CASSQGDGIADTQYF. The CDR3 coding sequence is TGCGCCAGCAGCCAGGGGGACGGTATCGCAGATACGCAGTATTTT.

In nucleotides, the CDR3 is TGTGCCAGTCCTGGGGGACTGGGGGGCGCAGATACGCAGTATTTT. Its translation is CASPGGLGGADTQYF. The chain carries TRBV6-1 and TRBJ2-3; the D call may be TRBD1 or TRBD2 (6 bases each). The CDR3 sequence is 15 residues long. Germline lookup yields CDR1 MNHNS and CDR2 SASEGT. V was cut by 9 bases and J by 4 bases, with 20 bases left in between.

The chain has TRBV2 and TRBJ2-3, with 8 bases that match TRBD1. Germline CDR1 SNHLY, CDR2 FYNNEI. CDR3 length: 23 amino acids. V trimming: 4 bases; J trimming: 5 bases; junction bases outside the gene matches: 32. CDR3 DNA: TGTGCCAGCAGTGTATACCAGGACAGGGTTGGCGCCGAAAGTGGAGGATTGATAGATACGCAGTATTTT. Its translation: CASSVYQDRVGAESGGLIDTQYF.

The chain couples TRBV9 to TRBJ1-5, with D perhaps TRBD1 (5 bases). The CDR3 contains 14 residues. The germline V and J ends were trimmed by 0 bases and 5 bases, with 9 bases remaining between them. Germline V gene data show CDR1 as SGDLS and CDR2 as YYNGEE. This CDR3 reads CASSVGGEDQPQHF. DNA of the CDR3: TGTGCCAGCAGCGTAGGGGGGGAGGATCAGCCCCAGCATTTT.

The CDR3 DNA sequence: TGTGCCAGCAGCGCACAGGGTCCCCTCTATGGCTACACCTTC. It encodes CASSAQGPLYGYTF. This rearrangement joins TRBV9 to TRBJ1-2; TRBD1 is a possible D gene (6 bases). The germline CDR1 and CDR2 sequences are SGDLS and YYNGEE. The CDR3 totals 14 residues. V was shortened by 3 bases and J by 4 bases, with 13 bases between the two germline ends.

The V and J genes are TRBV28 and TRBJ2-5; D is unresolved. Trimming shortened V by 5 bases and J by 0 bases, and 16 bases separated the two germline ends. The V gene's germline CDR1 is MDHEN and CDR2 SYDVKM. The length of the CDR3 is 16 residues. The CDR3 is CASSIPDLSDQETQYF. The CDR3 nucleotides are TGTGCCAGCAGTATACCGGACCTTTCGGACCAAGAGACCCAGTACTTC.

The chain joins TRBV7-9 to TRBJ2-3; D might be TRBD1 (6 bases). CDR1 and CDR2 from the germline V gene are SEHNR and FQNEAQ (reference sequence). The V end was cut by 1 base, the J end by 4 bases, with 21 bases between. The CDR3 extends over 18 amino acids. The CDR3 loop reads CASSLESGWDISPDTQYF. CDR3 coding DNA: TGTGCCAGCAGCTTAGAGTCTGGATGGGACATCTCACCAGATACGCAGTATTTT.

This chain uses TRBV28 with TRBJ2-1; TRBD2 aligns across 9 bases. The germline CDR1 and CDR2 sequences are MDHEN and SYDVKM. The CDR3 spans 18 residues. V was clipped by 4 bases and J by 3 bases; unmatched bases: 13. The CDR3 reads CASSYPRSGGPYYNEQFF. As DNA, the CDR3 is TGTGCCAGCAGTTACCCCCGGAGCGGGGGGCCGTACTACAATGAGCAGTTCTTC.

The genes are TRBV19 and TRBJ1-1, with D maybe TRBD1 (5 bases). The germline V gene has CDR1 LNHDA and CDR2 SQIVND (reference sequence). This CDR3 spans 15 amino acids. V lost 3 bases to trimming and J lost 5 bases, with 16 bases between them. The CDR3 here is CASSILRAGWTEAFF. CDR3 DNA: TGTGCCAGTAGTATTCTGAGGGCAGGGTGGACTGAAGCTTTCTTT. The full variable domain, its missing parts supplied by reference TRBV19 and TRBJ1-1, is DGGITQSPKYLFRKEGQNVTLSCEQNLNHDAMYWYRQDPGQGLRLIYYSQIVNDFQKGDIAEGYSVSREKKESFPLTVTSAQKNPTAFYLCASSILRAGWTEAFFGQGTRLTVV.

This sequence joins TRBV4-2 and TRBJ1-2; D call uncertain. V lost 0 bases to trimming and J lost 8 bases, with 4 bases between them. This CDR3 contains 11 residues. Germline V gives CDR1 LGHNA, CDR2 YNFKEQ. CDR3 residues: CASSQEQGYTF. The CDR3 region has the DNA TGTGCCAGCAGCCAAGAACAAGGCTACACCTTC.

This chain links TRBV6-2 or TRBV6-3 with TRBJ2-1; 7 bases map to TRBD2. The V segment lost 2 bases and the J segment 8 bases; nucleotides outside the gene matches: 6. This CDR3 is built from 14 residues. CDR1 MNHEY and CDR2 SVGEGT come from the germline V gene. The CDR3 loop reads CASSYGRGIDEQFF. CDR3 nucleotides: TGTGCCAGCAGTTACGGGCGGGGGATCGATGAGCAGTTCTTC.

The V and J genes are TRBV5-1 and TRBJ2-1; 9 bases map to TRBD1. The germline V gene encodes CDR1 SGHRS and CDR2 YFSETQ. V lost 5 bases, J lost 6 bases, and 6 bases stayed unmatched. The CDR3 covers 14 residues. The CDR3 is CASSPGTGSNEQFF. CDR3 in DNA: TGCGCCAGCAGTCCCGGGACAGGGTCCAATGAGCAGTTCTTC.

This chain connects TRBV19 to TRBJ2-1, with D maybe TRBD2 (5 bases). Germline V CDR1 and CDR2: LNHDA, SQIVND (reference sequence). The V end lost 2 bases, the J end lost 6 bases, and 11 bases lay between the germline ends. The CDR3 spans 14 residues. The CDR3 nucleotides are TGTGCCAGTAGTATATTAGGCCTAGCCAATGAGCAGTTCTTC. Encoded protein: CASSILGLANEQFF.

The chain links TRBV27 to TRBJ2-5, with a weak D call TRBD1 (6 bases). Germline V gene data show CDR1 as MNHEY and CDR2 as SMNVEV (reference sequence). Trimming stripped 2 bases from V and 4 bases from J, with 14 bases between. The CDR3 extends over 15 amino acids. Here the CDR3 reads CASSLGPGARETQYF. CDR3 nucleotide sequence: TGTGCCAGCAGTTTAGGCCCAGGGGCTCGAGAGACCCAGTACTTC.

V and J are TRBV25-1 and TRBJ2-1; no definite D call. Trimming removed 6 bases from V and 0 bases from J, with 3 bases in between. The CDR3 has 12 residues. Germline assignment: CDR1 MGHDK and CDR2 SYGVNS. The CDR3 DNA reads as TGTGCCAGCAGGGTCTCCTACAATGAGCAGTTCTTC. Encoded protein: CASRVSYNEQFF. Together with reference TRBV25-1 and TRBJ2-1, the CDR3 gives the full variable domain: EADIYQTPRYLVIGTGKKITLECSQTMGHDKMYWYQQDPGMELHLIHYSYGVNSTEKGDLSSESTVSRIRTEHFPLTLESARPSHTSQYLCASRVSYNEQFFGPGTRLTVL.

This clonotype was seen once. The CDR3 sequence: CASSSRQEPSYEQYF. CDR3 DNA sequence: TGTGCCAGCAGCTCGAGACAGGAGCCGTCCTACGAGCAGTACTTC. This chain joins TRBV6-5 and TRBJ2-7, with a possible D match to TRBD1 (6 bases). Germline values: CDR1 MNHEY, CDR2 SVGAGI. Deletions cut 6 bases from V and 1 base from J, with 16 bases between. The CDR3 runs to 15 residues.

CDR3 protein: CASSQVAFSYNEQFF. The CDR3 DNA follows: TGTGCCAGCAGCCAGGTAGCTTTTTCCTACAATGAGCAGTTCTTC. The V gene is TRBV7-2, the J gene TRBJ2-1; no clear D. This CDR3 is built from 15 residues. Germline V gene data show CDR1 as SGHTA and CDR2 as FQGNSA. Trimming stripped 5 bases from V and 1 base from J, with 12 bases between.

The CDR3 sequence: CARNEQFF. The CDR3, as DNA: TGTGCTCGCAATGAGCAGTTCTTC. This chain links TRBV7-9 with TRBJ2-1; D ambiguous. Germline assignment: CDR1 SEHNR and CDR2 FQNEAQ (reference sequence). CDR3 length equals 8 residues.